The text below deals with one TCR beta chain. This sample is drawn from a study of cytomegalovirus exposure and HLA in healthy donors. Sequencing used immunoSEQ multiplex PCR; TCRdb keeps in-frame clones, though not all of them. The sample records 100,000 to 130,000 clones, about 85% being singletons. While the first cohort had 600 to 850 subjects, the donors belonged to the separate validation cohort of about 110 subjects. V was shortened by 3 bases and J by 0 bases, with 11 bases between the two germline ends. The germline V gene encodes CDR1 SEHNR and CDR2 FQNEAQ (reference sequence). This CDR3 comprises 15 residues.

This TCR was sampled from a woman aged 18-29 years in good health and CMV-seronegative. What was sequenced was PBMCs. V usage is TRBV7-9 and J usage is TRBJ1-1; D is unresolved. CDR3 sequence reads: CASSLGRGMNTEAFF. The CDR3 DNA follows: TGTGCCAGCAGCTTGGGTCGGGGTATGAACACTGAAGCTTTCTTT.